A single TCR beta chain is shown here with its context. What it binds is not known. The CDR3 extends 3 residues past the end of the read, so its final part is completed from the germline J gene. These data come from a study of T cells in women clearing cervical HPV infection. Study as a whole: For cases, blood was sampled a median about 140 days after lesion detection, interquartile range roughly 85 to 200 days. Study-wide findings and caveats: Cases carried less TRBV6-7 than controls: about 0.1% versus 0.15%. CIN3+ cases had significantly higher TCR richness than controls; evenness did not differ.

Genomic DNA, averaging around 1,200 ng per sample, yielded TCR beta CDR3 via immunoSEQ. Here immunoSEQ multiplex PCR was the method, and the copy in TCRdb shows in-frame clones only, minus some. In all, the sample yields approximately 35,000 clones. Germline CDR1 and CDR2: SGHDT and YYEEEE. V was clipped by 0 bases and J by 4 bases; unmatched bases: 3. The length of the CDR3 is 14 residues. This clonotype was obtained from a woman between 18 and 75 years old with a cervical HPV16 infection that either progressed to CIN3+ or cleared (not recorded which). The sequenced material came from blood buffy coat. This chain joins TRBV5-6 and TRBJ1-2; 7 positions agree with TRBD1. Here the CDR3 reads CASSLEDRVYGYTF. CDR3 bases read: TGTGCCAGCAGCTTGGAAGACAGGGTCTATGGC.